This record covers a single T cell receptor beta chain. Documented time point: patch test 1, 2 weeks after DPC sensitization. The treatment denotes: therapeutic diphenylcyclopropenone sensitization with weekly scalp DPC. This specimen comes from a study of human T cells and chemical hapten exposure. Using its own MiXCR run on the RACE reads, TCRdb lists one record per CDR3 protein. The sample yields over 65,000 distinct CDR3 sequences, about 11% seen once. Trimming removed 4 bases at V and 0 bases at J, with 14 bases between. The CDR3 runs to 16 residues. In germline, CDR1 is SGHTA, CDR2 FQGTGA. The sequenced sample was whole blood, obtained in connection with sensitization to the hapten diphenylcyclopropenone (DPC). The sequence was obtained from a woman between 50 and 59 years old with alopecia areata. Some clones in this sample may be carry-over from other donors' samples. This sequence joins TRBV7-3 and TRBJ2-3, with D tentatively TRBD1 (5 bases). The CDR3: CASSYGHQYSTDTQYF. In DNA, the CDR3 is TGTGCCAGCAGCTATGGACATCAGTATAGCACAGATACGCAGTATTTT.